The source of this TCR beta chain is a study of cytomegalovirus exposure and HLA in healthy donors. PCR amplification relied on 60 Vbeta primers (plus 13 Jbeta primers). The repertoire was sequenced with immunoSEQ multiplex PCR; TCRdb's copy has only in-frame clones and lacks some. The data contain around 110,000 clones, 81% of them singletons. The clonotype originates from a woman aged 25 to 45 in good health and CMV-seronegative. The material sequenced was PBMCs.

The CDR3 protein is CASSQDPGVDTGELFF. As DNA, the CDR3 is TGTGCCAGCAGCCAAGACCCAGGGGTAGACACCGGGGAGCTGTTTTTT. This chain links TRBV4-2 with TRBJ2-2, with TRBD1 as a possible D gene (6 bases). Trimming pared 0 bases from V and 3 bases from J, leaving 11 bases between. From germline, CDR1 is LGHNA and CDR2 YNFKEQ. The CDR3 runs to 16 residues.